These 23 T cell receptor beta chains share one sample of origin, sequenced in a study of cytomegalovirus exposure and HLA in healthy donors (dated by TCRdb to 2016 to 2017). Preparation of the library involved the immunoSEQ multiplex PCR assay. For the multiplex PCR, a mixture combining 60 forward primers for TCR Vbeta segments and 13 reverse primers for TCR Jbeta segments was used. In its TCRdb copy, this immuneACCESS table keeps in-frame sequences only and misses some clones. Where compared with another copy, unresolved V genes explain less than half of these, and the others have no known cause. The sample records under 200,000 clones, 62% of which are singletons. The ten largest clones capture just under 3% of the sample. The specimen was PBMCs. The receptors were sampled from a middle-aged man in good health and CMV-seronegative.

This clone was recorded once. J is TRBJ2-5 and V is TRBV7-2, with D tentatively TRBD1 (6 bases). Trimming pared 4 bases from V and 5 bases from J, leaving 8 bases between. The germline V gene encodes CDR1 SGHTA and CDR2 FQGNSA. The CDR3 consists of 12 residues. The CDR3 is CASSYRVETQYF. Written as DNA, the CDR3 is TGTGCCAGCAGCTACAGGGTTGAGACCCAGTACTTC.

This clone turned up a few times. The V call is TRBV7-2, the J call TRBJ1-6; D not certain. Trimming removed 5 bases at V and 6 bases at J, with 5 bases between. The CDR3 is made up of 12 amino acids. Germline assignment: CDR1 SGHTA and CDR2 FQGNSA. The CDR3, as DNA: TGTGCCAGCAGCCCCTTTAATTCACCCCTCCACTTT. This encodes CASSPFNSPLHF.

DNA for the CDR3: TGTGCCAGCAGCTTGGTTCGGGGGGTTGGGGCCAACGTCCTGACTTTC. It codes for CASSLVRGVGANVLTF. This chain joins TRBV5-8 and TRBJ2-6; 7 bases line up with TRBD2. CDR1 and CDR2 (germline): SGHTS, YDEGEE. The CDR3 runs to 16 residues. The V gene end was trimmed by 0 bases and the J gene end by 3 bases; junction bases not matched to a gene: 3.

The chain has TRBV6-5 and TRBJ2-3; the D gene is possibly TRBD2 (6 bases). The CDR3 length is 14 residues. Per germline, CDR1 MNHEY and CDR2 SVGAGI. The V and J ends lost 5 bases and 0 bases respectively, with 9 bases between them. DNA of the CDR3: TGTGCCAGCAGTCCCGCGGGGAGCACAGATACGCAGTATTTT. Its protein is CASSPAGSTDTQYF.

The chain employs TRBV16 and TRBJ2-7; D perhaps matches TRBD1 (6 bases). Trimming stripped 4 bases from V and 2 bases from J, with 15 bases between. The CDR3 sequence is 15 residues long. Germline V gives CDR1 KGHSY, CDR2 FQNENV. CDR3 region: CASSPPWGQTYEQYF. DNA of the CDR3: TGTGCCAGCAGCCCCCCTTGGGGACAAACCTACGAGCAGTACTTC.

This clone was seen more than once but under ten times. This rearrangement joins TRBV18 to TRBJ2-5, with TRBD2 as a possible D gene (7 bases). The germline CDR1 and CDR2 sequences are KGHSH and LQKENI. The CDR3 covers 15 residues. The germline V and J ends were trimmed by 3 bases and 3 bases, with 14 bases remaining between them. CDR3 DNA: TGTGCCAGCTCACCCCCCGCGGGGGCTGAAGAGACCCAGTACTTC. Encoded protein: CASSPPAGAEETQYF.

The chain joins TRBV19 to TRBJ1-1; 7 bases line up with TRBD1. Per germline, CDR1 LNHDA and CDR2 SQIVND (reference sequence). With V trimmed by 10 bases and J by 3 bases, 11 bases remained unmatched. CDR3 length equals 14 residues. The CDR3 nucleotides are TGTGCCACCAGGGGGTATATCGGTGACACTGAAGCTTTCTTT. This encodes CATRGYIGDTEAFF. Combining the CDR3 with reference TRBV19 and TRBJ1-1 gives the whole variable domain DGGITQSPKYLFRKEGQNVTLSCEQNLNHDAMYWYRQDPGQGLRLIYYSQIVNDFQKGDIAEGYSVSREKKESFPLTVTSAQKNPTAFYLCATRGYIGDTEAFFGQGTRLTVV.

With respect to this clone: The junction departs from the called germline gene at one end, perhaps through a read error. The sample has other DNA sequences that encode this CDR3 too. The CDR3 DNA reads as TGCGCCAGCAGGCCCGGACTCAACTATGGCTACACCTTC. This codes for CASRPGLNYGYTF. This chain joins TRBV2 and TRBJ1-2; D is undetermined. Germline V gives CDR1 SNHLY, CDR2 FYNNEI. This CDR3 comprises 13 residues.

This clone was seen a few times. The chain recombines TRBV2 with TRBJ1-3, with 9 positions matching TRBD1. Unmatched junction bases numbered 4, after V lost 4 bases and J lost 0 bases. In germline, CDR1 is SNHLY, CDR2 FYNNEI. The length of the CDR3 is 16 residues. CDR3: CASSGDRALSGNTIYF. CDR3 nucleotides: TGTGCCAGCAGTGGGGACAGGGCTCTCTCTGGAAACACCATATATTTT.

The rearrangement uses TRBV4-1 and TRBJ1-6, with D possibly matching TRBD1 (5 bases). The CDR3 extends over 15 amino acids. Germline loops: CDR1 MGHRA, CDR2 YSYEKL. V was clipped by 1 base and J by 9 bases, with 13 bases between them. Written as DNA, the CDR3 is TGCGCCAGCAGCCAAGCTGGGCAGGGAGGTTCACCCCTCCACTTT. Encoded protein: CASSQAGQGGSPLHF.

The CDR3 sequence: CSFEDRRGETQYF. CDR3 DNA: TGCAGCTTCGAGGACAGGCGTGGGGAGACCCAGTACTTC. The chain links TRBV29-1 to TRBJ2-5, with TRBD1 matching 7 bases. CDR1 is SQVTM and CDR2 is ANQGSEA in the germline V gene. Germline trimming cut 8 bases from V and 5 bases from J; bases unmatched to any gene: 11. The CDR3 has 13 amino acids.

The V call is TRBV5-6, the J call TRBJ2-3; a weak D match, TRBD1 (5 bases). Trimming cost V 4 bases and J 4 bases, with 10 bases left between them. Germline V gene sequence: CDR1 SGHDT, CDR2 YYEEEE. The CDR3 totals 13 residues. CDR3 nucleotide sequence: TGTGCCAGCAGCAGGGTGGGGCCAGATACGCAGTATTTT. This codes for CASSRVGPDTQYF.

V is TRBV7-2 and J is TRBJ2-1, with 9 nucleotides matching TRBD2. The CDR3 totals 16 residues. Germline V gene sequence: CDR1 SGHTA, CDR2 FQGNSA. V trimming: 4 bases; J trimming: 8 bases; junction bases outside the gene matches: 12. Here the CDR3 reads CASSSGVGLATYEQFF. CDR3 coding DNA: TGTGCCAGCAGCTCAGGGGTAGGACTAGCGACATATGAGCAGTTCTTC.

The gene calls are TRBV6-1 and TRBJ2-1; 9 bases align to TRBD2. The germline V gene encodes CDR1 MNHNS and CDR2 SASEGT. The V segment lost 7 bases and the J segment 8 bases; nucleotides outside the gene matches: 9. The CDR3 is 14 amino acids. CDR3 sequence (DNA): TGTGCCAGCATCAGGGCTAGCGGGATCCATGAGCAGTTCTTC. Translating it yields CASIRASGIHEQFF.

The rearrangement uses TRBV5-4 and TRBJ2-7; 10 nucleotides agree with TRBD2. The V segment lost 1 base and the J segment 5 bases; nucleotides outside the gene matches: 6. Germline V gene data show CDR1 as SGHNT and CDR2 as YYREEE (reference sequence). The CDR3 consists of 15 residues. The CDR3: CASSLRLAGRDEQYF. The DNA for the CDR3 is TGTGCCAGCAGCTTGCGACTAGCGGGTCGAGACGAGCAGTACTTC.

The gene calls are TRBV28 and TRBJ1-2; TRBD1 matches 9 bases. CDR3 length: 13 amino acids. V gave up 4 bases and J gave up 6 bases; unmatched junction bases: 3. From germline, CDR1 is MDHEN and CDR2 SYDVKM. CDR3 region: CASSYRGRDGYTF. The DNA for the CDR3 is TGTGCCAGCAGTTACAGGGGGCGCGATGGCTACACCTTC.

This rearrangement joins TRBV11-3 to TRBJ2-7, with TRBD2 identical over 11 bases. CDR1 is SGHNT, CDR2 YENEEA, per germline. J was trimmed by 6 bases and V by 1 base; bases with no gene match: 8. The CDR3 is 16 amino acids. The CDR3 DNA sequence: TGTGCCAGCAGCTTAGGCCTACTAGCGGGAGAGGGCGAGCAGTACTTC. Amino acid sequence: CASSLGLLAGEGEQYF. The whole variable domain, remainder taken from reference TRBV11-3 and TRBJ2-7, is EAGVVQSPRYKIIEKKQPVAFWCNPISGHNTLYWYLQNLGQGPELLIRYENEEAVDDSQLPKDRFSAERLKGVDSTLKIQPAELGDSAVYLCASSLGLLAGEGEQYFGPGTRLTVT.

The chain recombines TRBV5-4 with TRBJ1-1; the D is unclear. Germline V gene data show CDR1 as SGHNT and CDR2 as YYREEE (reference sequence). The V and J ends lost 5 bases and 2 bases respectively, with 10 bases between them. This CDR3 comprises 13 residues. CDR3 region: CASSSYRNTEAFF. Here the CDR3 DNA reads TGTGCCAGCAGTTCCTACAGAAACACTGAAGCTTTCTTT.

The genes are TRBV19 and TRBJ2-3, with 8 bases identical to TRBD2. V lost 3 bases to trimming and J lost 3 bases; unmatched junction nucleotides: 14. The CDR3 contains 18 residues. Germline CDR1 and CDR2: LNHDA and SQIVND (reference sequence). CDR3 nucleotides: TGTGCCAGTAGTATTCGGAAAGCGGGGGCCGTCGTAACAGATACGCAGTATTTT. It codes for CASSIRKAGAVVTDTQYF.

The genes are TRBV7-6 and TRBJ2-1; TRBD2 matches at 14 bases. Germline-derived CDR1 and CDR2 are SGHVS and FNYEAQ. There are 18 residues in the CDR3. Trimming took 4 bases from V and 12 from J; bases not matched to a gene: 17. The CDR3, as DNA: TGTGCCAGCAGCTACACCGCCTCCGGGACTAGCGGGGGTAGTGGGCAGTTCTTC. Its protein product is CASSYTASGTSGGSGQFF.

This clone was observed a handful of times. The V and J genes are TRBV6-5 and TRBJ1-1, with a tentative D call TRBD1 (5 bases). CDR1 and CDR2 (germline): MNHEY, SVGAGI. Trimming pared 0 bases from V and 6 bases from J, leaving 11 bases between. This CDR3 region has 14 residues. The CDR3 DNA sequence: TGTGCCAGCAGTTACTCGAAATGGGGCGCTGAAGCTTTCTTT. This gives the protein CASSYSKWGAEAFF.

This clone has just a few counts. The chain has TRBV7-2 and TRBJ1-1, with D perhaps TRBD1 (5 bases). This CDR3 has 14 amino acids. Germline CDR1 reads SGHTA; CDR2 reads FQGNSA. The V gene lost 5 bases and the J gene lost 6 bases, with 16 bases spanning the gap. CDR3 residues: CASSTALGVPEAFF. CDR3 coding DNA: TGTGCCAGCAGCACCGCCTTAGGGGTGCCTGAAGCTTTCTTT.

This chain uses TRBV2 with TRBJ2-7, with 7 bases fitting TRBD1. V was clipped by 6 bases and J by 6 bases; unmatched bases: 14. CDR3 length equals 15 residues. The germline V gene encodes CDR1 SNHLY and CDR2 FYNNEI. The CDR3 here is CASSHRDTGVGEQYF. CDR3 DNA: TGTGCCAGCAGCCATCGGGATACAGGGGTCGGCGAGCAGTACTTC.